This T cell receptor beta chain is drawn from a study of blood T cell repertoires in COVID-19. Trimming at V came to 6 bases and at J to 0 bases, leaving 3 bases not matched to a gene. CDR3 length: 16 residues. Germline CDR1 is SGHTA and CDR2 is FQGNSA. TCRdb keeps only in-frame clones here, not all; method: immunoSEQ multiplex PCR. The table shows about 210,000 clones, with roughly nine tenths occurring only once. This chain uses TRBV7-2 with TRBJ1-6, with 9 nucleotides matching TRBD1. Source material: peripheral blood. This TCR derives from a woman aged 70-85 years with acute or convalescent COVID-19. CDR3 region: CASRDRGSSYNSPLHF. Written as DNA, the CDR3 is TGTGCCAGCAGGGACAGGGGAAGCTCCTATAATTCACCCCTCCACTTT.